The present TCR beta chain was sequenced within a study of identical twins. TCRdb independently ran MiXCR on the 5' RACE reads; one entry per CDR3 protein. The profile shows 650,000 to 800,000 distinct CDR3 sequences, around 8.3% of them singletons. This CDR3 spans 15 amino acids. Trimming pared 1 base from V and 5 bases from J, leaving 14 bases between. Looked up from germline, CDR1 is SGHVS and CDR2 is FQNEAQ. Separately, the same data were catalogued under a study of yellow fever vaccine responses in identical twins.

Sequencing was performed on PBMCs. This clonotype was obtained from a woman aged 18-29 years in good health. The chain is built from TRBV7-8 and TRBJ2-5; possibly TRBD1 or TRBD2 for D (6 bases each). The CDR3 reads CASSLEGGIAETQYF. CDR3 bases: TGTGCCAGCAGCTTAGAAGGGGGGATAGCGGAGACCCAGTACTTC.